This entry features one TCR beta chain sequence. This clone occurred once. Its antigen specificity is not known. Base qualities are not provided; no much larger clone lies one nucleotide away. This specimen comes from a study of T cell responses to AZD1222 COVID-19 vaccine (dated by TCRdb to 2020 to 2022). Context from the whole study: TCR sequencing covered 233 trial participants: some 210 given two doses of AZD1222 and 26 given two doses of MenACWY control vaccine. Trial participants were enrolled into age subgroups of 18-55, 56-69 and 70-plus years, which contained around 150, 29 and 61 TCR-sequenced participants, respectively. General conclusions and limits of the study: Conclusions about previously exposed vaccinees were limited because only a handful of AZD1222 recipients were SARS-CoV-2 seropositive at baseline. The 56-69-year group was small, and its depth increase did not reach significance, likely because of low power. Participants were mostly white British and included more females than males, and it was suggested by the authors that clonal diversity may have been underestimated. A significant rise in spike-specific TCR breadth and depth was observed after two AZD1222 doses relative to day 0 and relative to MenACWY recipients. Reportedly, close to half of the unique spike-specific TCRs recognized epitopes lying outside the regions that are mutated in the B.1.351 and B.1.1.7 variants. Because no samples from the day 14 peak response were available, repertoires could be characterized only after the peak T cell response. Vaccine-associated CD4 TCRs spanned the whole spike protein, with dominant responses in regions 160-218 and 743-854.

The CDR3 regions of human TCRbeta chains were subjected to immunosequencing. As for the authors' bioinformatics: Repertoire TCRs were matched against a reference library of SARS-CoV-2-specific TCRs generated with the MIRA antigen-specificity platform. Breadth was defined as the fraction of unique TCRs that were SARS-CoV-2-associated, and depth was defined as the fraction of total T cells that were SARS-CoV-2-associated. Using the MIRA data, each spike-specific TCR was assigned both to the spike region to which the TCR was reactive and to a CD4 or CD8 class. Log10-transformed breadth and depth values were compared by one-way ANOVA with Sidak's multiple comparisons tests. In its TCRdb copy, this immuneACCESS table keeps in-frame sequences only and misses some clones. Where compared with another copy, unresolved V genes explain less than half of these, and the others have no known cause. V, J and clone size are taken as reported in that table, and D and trimming were inferred from the DNA itself. The sample table holds 45,000 to 65,000 clones, of which approximately 90% were seen once. The ten largest clones add up to 2.7% of the sample.

The sample's time point label is to be understood as: about 28 days (+/-7) after the second vaccine dose. Because spike-specific TCR depth and breadth did not differ between the two schedules, AZD1222 recipients who got a second dose at roughly 4 weeks were pooled with those who got a second dose at roughly 12 weeks. Vaccinee samples came from UK trials COV001 and COV002, including a single-blind randomized controlled phase 2/3 trial of AZD1222 (ChAdOx1 nCoV-19) in healthy adults. For TCRbeta chain sequencing, PBMC samples from trial participants were taken at day 0 and at day 28 after the second dose. This receptor was identified in an adult who received the AZD1222 COVID-19 vaccine. The input for sequencing was peripheral blood, taken 28 days after the second AZD1222 dose.

This receptor carries the CDR3 CASSLGTGNEKLFF. Here is the DNA: TGTGCCAGCAGCTTAGGGACAGGGAATGAAAAACTGTTTTTT. The rearrangement joined TRBV7-6 to TRBJ1-4, and TRBD1 aligns with 8 junction nucleotides. The germline V gene sets CDR1 to SGHVS and CDR2 to FNYEAQ. The CDR3 has 14 amino acids, counting the end cysteine and phenylalanine. The DNA shown is the 42-base CDR3, in frame from base 1. Relative to germline, V is missing 1 base and J is missing 5 bases, with 0 bases of the junction outside any gene match.